This entry features one T cell receptor (beta chain) sequence. The data were taken from a study of blood T cell repertoires in COVID-19. At the level of the study: Sites across the United States, Italy and Spain contributed samples from acute and convalescent COVID-19. PBMCs, B-cell-depleted T cells, or T cells provided the cDNA or gDNA that made up the material.

V gave up 2 bases and J gave up 0 bases, with 7 bases separating them. This CDR3 is built from 14 residues. The V gene's germline CDR1 is MNHEY and CDR2 SVGEGT. In the original analysis: Reference gene primer amplification yielded estimated nucleated cell counts. The repertoire was sequenced with immunoSEQ multiplex PCR; TCRdb's copy has only in-frame clones and lacks some. D and trimming were read from the DNA, whereas the V and J calls and clone size are those reported in that table. The sample has roughly 27,000 clones, 80% to 90% seen once. What was sequenced was peripheral blood. The chain is built from TRBV6-2 or TRBV6-3 and TRBJ1-1; D is undetermined. The sequence came from a human donor in a cohort sampled during active COVID-19. CDR3 amino acids: CASSYEVMNTEAFF. CDR3 DNA sequence: TGTGCCAGCAGTTACGAGGTAATGAACACTGAAGCTTTCTTT.